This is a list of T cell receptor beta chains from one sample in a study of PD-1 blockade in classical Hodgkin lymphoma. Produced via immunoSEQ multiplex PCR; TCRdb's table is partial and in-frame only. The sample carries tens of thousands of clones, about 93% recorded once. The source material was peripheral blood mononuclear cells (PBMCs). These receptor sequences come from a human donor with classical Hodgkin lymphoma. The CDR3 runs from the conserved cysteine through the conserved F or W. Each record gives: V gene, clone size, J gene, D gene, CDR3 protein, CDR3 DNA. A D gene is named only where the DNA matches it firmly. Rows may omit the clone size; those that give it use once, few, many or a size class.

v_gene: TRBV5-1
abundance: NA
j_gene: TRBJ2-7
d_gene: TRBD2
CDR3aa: CASGGVNNEQYF
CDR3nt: TGCGCCAGCGGGGGGGTTAATAACGAGCAGTACTTC

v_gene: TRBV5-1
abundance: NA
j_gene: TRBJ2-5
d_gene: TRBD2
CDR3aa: CASTIGGATQETQYF
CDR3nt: TGCGCCAGCACCATCGGGGGGGCAACACAAGAGACCCAGTACTTC

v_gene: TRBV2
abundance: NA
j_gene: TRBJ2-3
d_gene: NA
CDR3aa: CASRRTGSTDTQYF
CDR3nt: TGTGCCAGCAGGCGAACAGGCAGCACAGATACGCAGTATTTT

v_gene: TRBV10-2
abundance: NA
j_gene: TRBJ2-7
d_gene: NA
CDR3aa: CASSEGGFSYEQYF
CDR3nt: TGCGCCAGCAGTGAGGGAGGGTTTTCCTACGAGCAGTACTTC

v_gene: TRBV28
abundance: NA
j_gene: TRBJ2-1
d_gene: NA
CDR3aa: CASSLQSNEQFF
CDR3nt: TGTGCCAGCAGTTTACAGTCCAATGAGCAGTTCTTC

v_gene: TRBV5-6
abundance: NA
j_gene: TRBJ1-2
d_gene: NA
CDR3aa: CASSVRGYYGYTF
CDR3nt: TGTGCCAGCAGCGTACGAGGGTACTATGGCTACACCTTC

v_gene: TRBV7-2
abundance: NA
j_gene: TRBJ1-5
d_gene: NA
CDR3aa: CASSFFPTGTTGDQPQHF
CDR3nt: TGTGCCAGCAGCTTCTTCCCGACCGGGACAACGGGCGACCAGCCCCAGCATTTT

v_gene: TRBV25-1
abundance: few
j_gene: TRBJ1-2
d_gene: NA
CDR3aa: CASSQAYGYTF
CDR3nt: TGTGCCAGTTCACAAGCCTATGGCTACACCTTC

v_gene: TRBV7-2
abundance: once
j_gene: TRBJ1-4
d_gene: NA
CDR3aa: CASSLGGDFEKLFF
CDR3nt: TGTGCCAGCAGCTTAGGGGGGGATTTCGAAAAACTGTTTTTT

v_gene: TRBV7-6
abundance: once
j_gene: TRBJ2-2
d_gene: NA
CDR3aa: CASSLIVNTGELFF
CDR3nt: TGTGCCAGCAGCTTAATAGTGAACACCGGGGAGCTGTTTTTT

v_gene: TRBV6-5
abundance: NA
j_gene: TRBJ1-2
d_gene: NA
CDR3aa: CASSYDGDGYTF
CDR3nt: TGTGCCAGCAGTTACGACGGAGATGGCTACACCTTC

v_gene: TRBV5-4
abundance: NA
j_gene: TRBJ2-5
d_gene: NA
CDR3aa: CASSLVTGAPVLTQYF
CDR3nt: TGTGCCAGCAGCTTGGTGACGGGGGCCCCGGTTTTGACCCAGTACTTC

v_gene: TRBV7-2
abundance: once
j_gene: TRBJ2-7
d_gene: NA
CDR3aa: CASRLLDIRSSYEQYF
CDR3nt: TGTGCCAGCAGACTCCTGGACATCAGGAGCTCCTACGAGCAGTACTTC

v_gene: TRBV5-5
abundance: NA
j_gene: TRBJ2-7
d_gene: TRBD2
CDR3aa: CASSITSGSVYEQYF
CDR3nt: TGTGCCAGCAGCATTACTAGCGGGAGTGTCTACGAGCAGTACTTC

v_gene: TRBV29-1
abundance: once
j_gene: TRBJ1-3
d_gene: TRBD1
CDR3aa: CSVAGTGVLSGNTIYF
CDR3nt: TGCAGCGTTGCAGGGACAGGGGTCCTCTCTGGAAACACCATATATTTT

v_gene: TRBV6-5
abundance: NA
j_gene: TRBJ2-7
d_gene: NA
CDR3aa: CATKWGYYEQYF
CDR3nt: TGTGCCACCAAATGGGGGTACTACGAGCAGTACTTC

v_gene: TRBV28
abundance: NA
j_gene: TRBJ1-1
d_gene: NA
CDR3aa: CASNRGGAPETEAFF
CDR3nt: TGTGCCAGCAATCGCGGGGGGGCCCCTGAGACTGAAGCTTTCTTT